Presented here are 26 T cell receptor beta chains from one specimen sequenced in a study of blood T cell repertoires in COVID-19. Measured with immunoSEQ multiplex PCR; TCRdb has only the in-frame clones, and not every one. The sample carries about 79,000 clones, roughly 90% recorded once. The sample was peripheral blood. These receptors were taken from a man in his fifties or sixties with active COVID-19.

V usage is TRBV7-8 and J usage is TRBJ1-2, with 7 bases that match TRBD1. V gave up 1 base and J gave up 4 bases; unmatched junction bases: 9. CDR3 length: 16 amino acids. CDR1 is SGHVS and CDR2 is FQNEAQ in the germline V gene. Here the CDR3 DNA reads TGTGCCAGCAGCTTAGAGGAGTTTCCAGGGGGCTATGGCTACACCTTC. Translating gives CASSLEEFPGGYGYTF.

In its sample, this clone was seen once. V is TRBV25-1 and J is TRBJ2-1; TRBD2 might be the D (6 bases). The germline V and J ends were trimmed by 5 bases and 8 bases, with 13 bases remaining between them. Germline-derived CDR1 and CDR2 are MGHDK and SYGVNS. The length of the CDR3 is 13 residues. The CDR3 DNA reads TGTGCCAGCAGTCGAGGAGGGAAATATGAGCAGTTCTTC. As protein: CASSRGGKYEQFF.

This chain uses TRBV28 with TRBJ2-7; 11 bases fit TRBD2. The CDR3 is made up of 16 amino acids. V trimming: 6 bases; J trimming: 1 base; junction bases outside the gene matches: 8. The germline CDR1 and CDR2 sequences are MDHEN and SYDVKM. The CDR3 region has the DNA TGTGCCAGCAGCCTGACTAGCGGGAAACAGTCCTACGAGCAGTACTTC. This codes for CASSLTSGKQSYEQYF.

The V call is TRBV6-1, the J call TRBJ2-1, with D perhaps TRBD1 (6 bases). The CDR3 contains 14 residues. V was trimmed by 1 base and J by 15 bases, leaving 19 bases between them. CDR1 MNHNS and CDR2 SASEGT come from the germline V gene. The CDR3 DNA follows: TGTGCCAGCAGTGAAGGTGTTACAATGAGCAGGGGGTTCTTC. This sequence encodes CASSEGVTMSRGFF.

The chain links TRBV11-2 to TRBJ2-3, with D uncertain. V shed 6 bases and J shed 1 base, with 8 bases lying between them. Germline CDR1 reads SGHAT; CDR2 reads FQNNGV. This CDR3 spans 13 amino acids. In DNA form, the CDR3 reads TGTGCCAGCAGACCAACAGGCACAGATACGCAGTATTTT. It encodes CASRPTGTDTQYF.

The chain has TRBV12-5 and TRBJ2-6, with 11 bases matching TRBD2. Unmatched junction bases numbered 14, after V lost 1 base and J lost 0 bases. The CDR3 is made up of 22 amino acids. CDR1 LGHNT and CDR2 FRNRAP come from the germline V gene. CDR3 in amino acids: CASGLATEKTSGASSGANVLTF. Written as DNA, the CDR3 is TGTGCTAGTGGTTTGGCTACTGAAAAGACTAGCGGGGCTAGCTCTGGGGCCAACGTCCTGACTTTC.

J is TRBJ1-5 and V is TRBV28; D uncertain. CDR1 is MDHEN and CDR2 is SYDVKM in the germline V gene. The CDR3 is 16 amino acids. V lost 2 bases and J lost 0, with 11 bases in between. Here the CDR3 reads CASSLGTAYSNQPQHF. The CDR3 coding sequence is TGTGCCAGCAGTTTAGGAACAGCCTATAGCAATCAGCCCCAGCATTTT.

This chain links TRBV3-1 (or the pseudogene TRBV3-2) with TRBJ1-2; TRBD1 matches at 8 bases. This CDR3 is built from 15 residues. Trimming cost V 4 bases and J 6 bases; bases outside gene matches: 10. Germline CDR1 and CDR2: LGHDT and YNNKEL (reference sequence). The CDR3 nucleotides are TGTGCCAGCAGCCGGGTACTCGGACAGGGACATGGCTACACCTTC. Encoded protein: CASSRVLGQGHGYTF.

The sample holds a few counts of this clone. J is TRBJ2-1 and V is TRBV19, with 11 bases that match TRBD2. CDR1 and CDR2 from the germline V gene are LNHDA and SQIVND (reference sequence). The CDR3 extends over 15 amino acids. V was pared by 1 base and J by 5 bases, with 1 base of the junction left unmatched. Here the CDR3 reads CASSIVSGGDNEQFF. CDR3 in DNA: TGTGCCAGTAGTATAGTTAGCGGGGGGGACAATGAGCAGTTCTTC.

This rearrangement joins TRBV6-5 to TRBJ2-2, with TRBD1 identical over 7 bases. The CDR3 totals 14 residues. The trim removed 6 bases at V and 4 bases at J, leaving 5 bases unmatched. The V gene's germline CDR1 is MNHEY and CDR2 SVGAGI. CDR3 sequence (DNA): TGTGCCAGCAGACAGGGGTCGGTCACCGGGGAGCTGTTTTTT. This gives the protein CASRQGSVTGELFF.

This chain joins TRBV19 and TRBJ1-5; TRBD1 might be the D (6 bases). The germline CDR1 and CDR2 sequences are LNHDA and SQIVND (reference sequence). There are 15 residues in the CDR3. Trimming left V 6 bases short and J 5 bases short, with 17 bases between. CDR3 bases: TGTGCCAGTAGATTTGGGACATCAGCTCATCAGCCCCAGCATTTT. Its protein is CASRFGTSAHQPQHF.

The gene calls are TRBV15 and TRBJ2-7, with 10 bases lining up with TRBD1. V gave up 4 bases and J gave up 4 bases; unmatched junction bases: 13. From germline, CDR1 is LNHNV and CDR2 YYDKDF (reference sequence). The CDR3 is 17 residues long. Written as DNA, the CDR3 is TGTGCCACCAGCAACCTCGGAGGGGACAGGGGTGGGTACGAGCAGTACTTC. Translated, it gives CATSNLGGDRGGYEQYF.

The CDR3 sequence is CASSRGLGGTGELFF. The CDR3 nucleotides read TGCGCCAGCAGCCGGGGACTTGGAGGGACCGGGGAGCTGTTTTTT. V gene TRBV4-1 combines with J gene TRBJ2-2; TRBD2 is a possible D gene (6 bases). Germline assignment: CDR1 MGHRA and CDR2 YSYEKL. This CDR3 has 15 residues. Trimming left V 4 bases short and J 5 bases short, with 14 bases between.

This chain uses TRBV5-1 with TRBJ2-2; 10 nucleotides agree with TRBD2. V shed 0 bases, J shed 6 bases, and the junction held 14 bases outside the gene matches. The germline CDR1 and CDR2 sequences are SGHRS and YFSETQ. The CDR3 has 19 amino acids. The CDR3 nucleotides are TGCGCCAGCAGCTTGGTTTCTAGCGGGAGCTTTAGCATTTCCGGGGAGCTGTTTTTT. Its protein product is CASSLVSSGSFSISGELFF.

The chain has TRBV28 and TRBJ2-5; TRBD2 matches at 10 bases. V was clipped by 2 bases and J by 0 bases; unmatched bases: 3. The CDR3 spans 16 residues. CDR1 is MDHEN and CDR2 is SYDVKM in the germline V gene. This CDR3 reads CASSLRLAGHQETQYF. CDR3 sequence (DNA): TGTGCCAGCAGTTTAAGACTAGCGGGCCACCAAGAGACCCAGTACTTC.

The rearrangement uses TRBV21-1 and TRBJ2-1; the D call TRBD2 from the table was never checked on the DNA. TRBV21-1 is reported as a pseudogene. CDR3 size: 17 residues. The CDR3 reads CASSKEEGTSDYNEQFF. The CDR3 DNA reads as TGTGCCAGCAGCAAAGAGGAGGGGACTAGCGATTACAATGAGCAGTTCTTC.

This clone was seen just once. This sequence joins TRBV3-1 (or the pseudogene TRBV3-2) and TRBJ2-3; 10 nucleotides agree with TRBD2. The trim removed 0 bases at V and 3 bases at J, leaving 3 bases unmatched. The CDR3 has 16 residues. The germline gives CDR1 LGHDT, CDR2 YNNKEL (reference sequence). This chain's CDR3 is CASSQDTSGITDTQYF. CDR3 coding DNA: TGTGCCAGCAGCCAAGATACTAGCGGGATTACAGATACGCAGTATTTT.

This chain connects TRBV6-5 to TRBJ1-1, with 9 bases identical to TRBD1. J was trimmed by 5 bases and V by 8 bases; bases with no gene match: 9. Germline V CDR1 and CDR2: MNHEY, SVGAGI. The CDR3 is 14 residues long. The CDR3, as DNA: TGTGCCAGCCGGGGAGGACAGGGGAGGACTGAAGCTTTCTTT. Its translation: CASRGGQGRTEAFF.

The V and J genes are TRBV5-1 and TRBJ1-4; 11 nucleotides align to TRBD1. The germline V gene encodes CDR1 SGHRS and CDR2 YFSETQ. The CDR3 consists of 14 residues. V lost 4 bases to trimming and J lost 7 bases; unmatched junction nucleotides: 3. Here the CDR3 DNA reads TGCGCCAGCAGCCCCGGGACAGGGGGTGAAAAACTGTTTTTT. Translated: CASSPGTGGEKLFF. The full variable domain, in which reference TRBV5-1 and TRBJ1-4 provide the parts outside the CDR3, is KAGVTQTPRYLIKTRGQQVTLSCSPISGHRSVSWYQQTPGQGLQFLFEYFSETQRNKGNFPGRFSGRQFSNSRSEMNVSTLELGDSALYLCASSPGTGGEKLFFGSGTQLSVL.

The V and J genes are TRBV28 and TRBJ1-4; possibly TRBD1 for D (6 bases). V lost 6 bases and J lost 8, with 19 bases in between. The CDR3 has 15 amino acids. The germline gives CDR1 MDHEN, CDR2 SYDVKM. CDR3 sequence (DNA): TGTGCCAGCAGCGCGCTACAGGGTGAATTCGAAAAACTGTTTTTT. Its protein is CASSALQGEFEKLFF.

This clone has only a few counts. The chain uses TRBV25-1 and TRBJ2-7; no definite D call. V lost 3 bases to trimming and J lost 4 bases, with 7 bases between them. Germline CDR1 and CDR2: MGHDK and SYGVNS. The CDR3 has 12 amino acids. CDR3 amino acids: CASSDTSYEQYF. The CDR3 nucleotides read TGTGCCAGCAGTGATACTTCATACGAGCAGTACTTC.

The chain has TRBV5-1 and TRBJ2-3; 9 positions match TRBD2. With 3 bases clipped from V and 5 bases from J, the junction kept 7 bases outside the gene matches. This CDR3 contains 15 residues. Germline CDR1 is SGHRS and CDR2 is YFSETQ. The CDR3 protein is CASSSDGTSQDTQYF. The CDR3 coding sequence is TGCGCCAGCAGCTCGGACGGGACTAGCCAAGATACGCAGTATTTT.

This sequence joins TRBV7-2 and TRBJ1-5; D is possibly TRBD1 (6 bases). From germline, CDR1 is SGHTA and CDR2 FQGNSA. Between the trimmed V and J ends, which lost 4 bases and 0 bases, there was a span of 13 bases. This CDR3 region has 16 residues. CDR3 DNA sequence: TGTGCCAGCAGCTCAACAGGGCGCCTTAGCAATCAGCCCCAGCATTTT. This encodes CASSSTGRLSNQPQHF.

The sample holds one count of this clone. The V gene is TRBV19, the J gene TRBJ2-3; 8 bases match TRBD2. V shed 7 bases, J shed 4 bases, and the junction held 4 bases outside the gene matches. Germline V gene sequence: CDR1 LNHDA, CDR2 SQIVND (reference sequence). The CDR3 has 13 amino acids. The CDR3 nucleotides read TGTGCCAGTATGGCGGGAGGTGCAGATACGCAGTATTTT. It is translated as CASMAGGADTQYF.

The gene calls are TRBV10-3 and TRBJ2-1, with 7 bases lining up with TRBD2. The CDR3 is made up of 16 amino acids. The trim removed 4 bases at V and 7 bases at J, leaving 13 bases unmatched. Germline V gene lookup returns CDR1 ENHRY and CDR2 SYGVKD. DNA of the CDR3: TGTGCCATCAGTGCGGGCGGGAGAATGGCGGTGAATGAGCAGTTCTTC. The encoded protein is CAISAGGRMAVNEQFF.

The gene calls are TRBV24-1 and TRBJ2-1, with D unresolved. CDR3 length equals 14 residues. Trimming left V 1 base short and J 5 bases short, with 8 bases between. Germline V gene data show CDR1 as KGHDR and CDR2 as SFDVKD. This CDR3 reads CATSDFTQNNEQFF. In DNA form, the CDR3 reads TGTGCCACCAGTGATTTTACACAGAACAATGAGCAGTTCTTC.